This T cell receptor (beta chain) is drawn from a study of cytomegalovirus exposure and HLA in healthy donors. The study's findings and limits: CMV serostatus was the only recorded immune exposure for donors.

As to this clone: The antigen remains undetermined.

The PCR used 60 Vbeta and 13 Jbeta primers. As processed by the authors: Later, an analysis found roughly 80 million unique TCR beta chains, and around 12 million of these were shared. TCRdb keeps only in-frame clones here, not all; method: immunoSEQ multiplex PCR. That table gives V, J and clone size, and the DNA gave D and trimming. The sample shows tens of thousands of clones, about 89% of them seen only once. The clonotype originates from a man aged 30-40 years in good health and CMV-seropositive. The specimen was PBMCs.

CDR3 nucleotide sequence: TGTGCCAGCAGTGAATACCTCGGGGGAGGGCAAGAGACCCAGTACTTC. As protein: CASSEYLGGGQETQYF. The genes are TRBV6-1 and TRBJ2-5; 7 bases fit TRBD2. J was trimmed by 2 bases and V by 2 bases; bases with no gene match: 8. Germline CDR1 reads MNHNS; CDR2 reads SASEGT. This CDR3 has 16 residues.